This is a list of T cell receptor beta chains from one sample in a study of T cell changes during pregnancy in multiple sclerosis. Sequencing was performed with immunoSEQ multiplex PCR; in TCRdb, only in-frame clones are kept and a portion is missing. The data hold 50,000 to 75,000 clones, with roughly 91% observed a single time. The specimen was peripheral blood, collected after pregnancy. These receptors were collected from a female donor in good health, enrolled as a control in a pregnancy study. Both conserved end residues are part of each CDR3. A D gene is named only where the DNA matches it firmly. Rows may omit the clone size; those that give it use once, few, many or a size class.

CDR3 DNA,CDR3 protein,CDR3 length,clone size,J gene,V gene,D gene
TGTGCCAGCAGGGGGGACAGGGTCGCAAGTGAGCCCCAGCATTTT,CASRGDRVASEPQHF,15,NA,TRBJ1-5,TRBV2,TRBD1
TGTGCCACAGGGGCCATGAACACTGAAGCTTTCTTT,CATGAMNTEAFF,12,few,TRBJ1-1,TRBV6-1,NA
TGTGCCAGCAGCTTATACAGGGGCTACACCTTC,CASSLYRGYTF,11,once,TRBJ1-2,TRBV7-2,NA
TGTGCCAGCAGCCCCCCCCCTAGGGCGGGGGGCCGCACAGATACGCAGTATTTT,CASSPPPRAGGRTDTQYF,18,NA,TRBJ2-3,TRBV5-6,TRBD2
TGTGCCAGCAGCTTAGGGTTGCGGGGGGATGGAAACACCATATATTTT,CASSLGLRGDGNTIYF,16,once,TRBJ1-3,TRBV7-7,NA
TGTGCCAGCAGTTCCGCGGACAGGGGCCCCTACGAGCAGTACTTC,CASSSADRGPYEQYF,15,NA,TRBJ2-7,TRBV6-5,TRBD1
TGTGCCAGCAGCTTGGACAGCACTGAAGCTTTCTTT,CASSLDSTEAFF,12,NA,TRBJ1-1,TRBV5-4,NA
TGTGCCAGTAGTATGGGGGAGGGTGGCTACACCTTC,CASSMGEGGYTF,12,few,TRBJ1-2,TRBV19,NA
TGTGCCAGCAGCTTGGGAAGGAGCTCCTACGAGCAGTACTTC,CASSLGRSSYEQYF,14,NA,TRBJ2-7,TRBV5-4,NA
TGTGCCAGCAGTTACGGGCCGCCATCCAGGGGCGAAAAACTGTTTTTT,CASSYGPPSRGEKLFF,16,NA,TRBJ1-4,TRBV6-6,NA
TGTGCCAGTAGTGGCGACAGACACCAAGAGACCCAGTACTTC,CASSGDRHQETQYF,14,NA,TRBJ2-5,TRBV19,NA
TGTGCCAGCAGTCCCGGCGACAGGGACGAGCAGTACTTC,CASSPGDRDEQYF,13,NA,TRBJ2-7,TRBV27,TRBD1
TGCGCCAGCAGCCCCAATACGGGGGAATTAAACTATGGCTACACCTTC,CASSPNTGELNYGYTF,16,few,TRBJ1-2,TRBV5-1,NA
TGTGCCAGCAGCTTAGTTGGGACTAGCGGGGGGCCGTCCTCTAGCACAGATACGCAGTATTTT,CASSLVGTSGGPSSSTDTQYF,21,NA,TRBJ2-3,TRBV7-8,TRBD2
TGTGCCGGGGGGGGGAGCACTAACTATGGCTACACCTTC,CAGGGSTNYGYTF,13,NA,TRBJ1-2,TRBV7-9,NA
TGTGCCAGCAGTTACCTCAGGGGAATGAACACTGAAGCTTTCTTT,CASSYLRGMNTEAFF,15,NA,TRBJ1-1,TRBV6-5,NA
TGTGCCAGCAGCCAACCCACCGGGACTAGCGGGGGAGGCGAGACCCAGTACTTC,CASSQPTGTSGGGETQYF,18,NA,TRBJ2-5,TRBV4-2,TRBD2
TGTGCCAGCAGCCCTACTTCGCGCGGGGGTTGGGGAAACATTCAGTACTTC,CASSPTSRGGWGNIQYF,17,NA,TRBJ2-4,TRBV7-2,TRBD2
TGTGCCAGTAGTATCCGGAACAGTAGAAACTATGGCTACACCTTC,CASSIRNSRNYGYTF,15,NA,TRBJ1-2,TRBV19,NA
TGTGCCACCAGCAGAGTCAGCGGGGGGGCGGATGAGCAGTTCTTC,CATSRVSGGADEQFF,15,NA,TRBJ2-1,TRBV15,TRBD2
TGTGCCAGCTCACCACCTATATCGCGGGGTGAAGCTTTCTTT,CASSPPISRGEAFF,14,few,TRBJ1-1,TRBV18,NA
TGTGCCAGCAGCGTAGCTGGAGGGATCTATGGCTACACCTTC,CASSVAGGIYGYTF,14,NA,TRBJ1-2,TRBV9,NA
TGTGCCAGCACTCCCAGGGTTTCAACTTTTGCTAACTATGGCTACACCTTC,CASTPRVSTFANYGYTF,17,NA,TRBJ1-2,TRBV9,NA
TGCGCCAGCACTCGGGACAGGGGCACAGATACGCAGTATTTT,CASTRDRGTDTQYF,14,NA,TRBJ2-3,TRBV5-1,TRBD1
TGTGCCAGCAGCTTAGCGGTATGGCTCCTACAGAGCTCCTACAATGAGCAGTTCTTC,CASSLAVWLLQSSYNEQFF,19,NA,TRBJ2-1,TRBV7-9,NA
TGTGCCAGCAGCTCATGGGAGGACACTGAAGCTTTCTTT,CASSSWEDTEAFF,13,NA,TRBJ1-1,TRBV28,NA
TGTGCCAGCAGTCCGCAGGGCGGCTACAATGAGCAGTTCTTC,CASSPQGGYNEQFF,14,NA,TRBJ2-1,TRBV11-3,NA
TGTGCCAGCAGCTTGAAACGGGGGGGAGATACGCAGTATTTT,CASSLKRGGDTQYF,14,NA,TRBJ2-3,TRBV5-6,TRBD2
TGCAGCGTTGAGCCCCACGCACTAGCGGGGGACTTGGACGATGGCGAGCAGTACTTC,CSVEPHALAGDLDDGEQYF,19,NA,TRBJ2-7,TRBV29-1,TRBD2
TGTGCCAGCAGCTGGTCTACAGGAATCGGCTACGAGCAGTACTTC,CASSWSTGIGYEQYF,15,NA,TRBJ2-7,TRBV7-2,NA
TGTGCCAGCAGCGTCACACCCCAGGGGAGTGGAAACACCATATATTTT,CASSVTPQGSGNTIYF,16,NA,TRBJ1-3,TRBV9,NA
TGTGCCAGCTCTGGAACAGGGAATCAGCCCCAGCATTTT,CASSGTGNQPQHF,13,once,TRBJ1-5,TRBV18,NA
TGTGCCAGCTCATCCTCGACTATCTCGAACACTGAAGCTTTCTTT,CASSSSTISNTEAFF,15,NA,TRBJ1-1,TRBV18,NA
TGTGCCAGCAGCCCCGAGGATGAAAAACTGTTTTTT,CASSPEDEKLFF,12,NA,TRBJ1-4,TRBV11-3,NA
TGTGCCATCAAGGGGGGGGCCGGGACCCTTAGCACAGATACGCAGTATTTT,CAIKGGAGTLSTDTQYF,17,NA,TRBJ2-3,TRBV10-3,NA
TGTGCCAGCAGCCCCCAGGACAACACAGATACGCAGTATTTT,CASSPQDNTDTQYF,14,NA,TRBJ2-3,TRBV5-6,NA
TGTGCCAGCTCACAAAACCTCGACAGGGGGATCGACGAGCAGTACTTC,CASSQNLDRGIDEQYF,16,NA,TRBJ2-7,TRBV18,TRBD1
TGTGCCAGCAGCGCTTCGGACAGGGCGGAGTGGTCTAATGAAAAACTGTTTTTT,CASSASDRAEWSNEKLFF,18,NA,TRBJ1-4,TRBV9,TRBD1
TGTGCCAGCACCTCGACAGGGACCTCCTACGAGCAGTACTTC,CASTSTGTSYEQYF,14,NA,TRBJ2-7,TRBV7-9,TRBD1
TGTGCCAGCAGCTCGACAGGGGACTATGGCTACACCTTC,CASSSTGDYGYTF,13,NA,TRBJ1-2,TRBV7-6,TRBD1
TGTGCCAGCTCACCATACAACAGCCTTGGAAACACCATATATTTT,CASSPYNSLGNTIYF,15,once,TRBJ1-3,TRBV18,NA
TGTGCCAGCAGTGTCAGGGTCCAAGATCAGCCCCAGCATTTT,CASSVRVQDQPQHF,14,NA,TRBJ1-5,TRBV7-2,NA
TGTGCCAGCAGGGACAGGGGGGTTATAAGCAATCAGCCCCAGCATTTT,CASRDRGVISNQPQHF,16,NA,TRBJ1-5,TRBV2,TRBD1
TGTGCCAGCAGCGACGATGGGACAGGGGAAATCTCTGGGGCCAACGTCCTGACTTTC,CASSDDGTGEISGANVLTF,19,NA,TRBJ2-6,TRBV9,TRBD1
TGTGCCAGCAGCTTAACCGAGGATGGCTACACCTTC,CASSLTEDGYTF,12,NA,TRBJ1-2,TRBV7-9,NA
TGTGCCAGCAGTTACGGGAGGACCTCCGGGGGGGATGAGCAGTTCTTC,CASSYGRTSGGDEQFF,16,NA,TRBJ2-1,TRBV6-6,TRBD2
TGTGCCAGCAGCCTGACAGGGGGAGCTAACTATGGCTACACCTTC,CASSLTGGANYGYTF,15,NA,TRBJ1-2,TRBV7-2,TRBD1
TGTGCCAGCAGCCTCGAGGGGGCCTTGGCGGCCACTGAAGCTTTCTTT,CASSLEGALAATEAFF,16,NA,TRBJ1-1,TRBV7-9,TRBD1
TGTGCCAGCCGAGGGACAGGGGGAGGCACTGAAGCTTTCTTT,CASRGTGGGTEAFF,14,NA,TRBJ1-1,TRBV19,TRBD1
TGTGCCAGCAGCTTGGAACAGGGTTTGTTCTATGGCTACACCTTC,CASSLEQGLFYGYTF,15,NA,TRBJ1-2,TRBV5-6,NA
TGTGCCAGCAATCCAGGGGGGAACTCTGGGGCCAACGTCCTGACTTTC,CASNPGGNSGANVLTF,16,NA,TRBJ2-6,TRBV2,NA
TGTGCCAGCAGCTTGTGGGGACAGGGGTTTTCAGAGACCCAGTACTTC,CASSLWGQGFSETQYF,16,once,TRBJ2-5,TRBV11-2,TRBD1
TGTGCCTGGTGGGGCCTAGGAAAGGAAAAACTGTTTTTT,CAWWGLGKEKLFF,13,NA,TRBJ1-4,TRBV30,NA
TGTGCCAGCAGTGGAGACAGGGTGAGGGGTTACAGCAATCAGCCCCAGCATTTT,CASSGDRVRGYSNQPQHF,18,once,TRBJ1-5,TRBV2,TRBD1